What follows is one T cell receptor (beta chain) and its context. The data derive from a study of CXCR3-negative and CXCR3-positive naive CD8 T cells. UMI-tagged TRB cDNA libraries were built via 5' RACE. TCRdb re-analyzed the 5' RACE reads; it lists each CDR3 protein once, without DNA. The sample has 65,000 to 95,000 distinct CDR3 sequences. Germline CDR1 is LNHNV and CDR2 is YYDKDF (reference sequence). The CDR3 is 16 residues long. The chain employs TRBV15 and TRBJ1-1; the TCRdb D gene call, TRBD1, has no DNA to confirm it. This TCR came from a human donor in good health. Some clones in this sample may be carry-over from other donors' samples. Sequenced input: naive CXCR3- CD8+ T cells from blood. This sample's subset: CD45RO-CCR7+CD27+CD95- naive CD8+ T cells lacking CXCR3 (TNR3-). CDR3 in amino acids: CATRRLWGRMNTEAFF.